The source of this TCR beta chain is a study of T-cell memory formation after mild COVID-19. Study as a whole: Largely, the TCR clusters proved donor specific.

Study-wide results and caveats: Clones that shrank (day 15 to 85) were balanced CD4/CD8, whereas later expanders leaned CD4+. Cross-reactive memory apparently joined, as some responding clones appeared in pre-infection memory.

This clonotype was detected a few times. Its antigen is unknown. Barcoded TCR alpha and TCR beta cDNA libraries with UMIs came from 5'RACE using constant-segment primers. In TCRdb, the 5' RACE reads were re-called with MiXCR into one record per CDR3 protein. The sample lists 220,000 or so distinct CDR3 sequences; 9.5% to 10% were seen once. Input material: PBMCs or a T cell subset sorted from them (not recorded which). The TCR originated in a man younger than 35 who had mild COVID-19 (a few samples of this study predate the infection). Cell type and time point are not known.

The CDR3 protein is CASSPAGTSETQYF. For the CDR3, the DNA is TGTGCCAGCAGCCCAGCTGGGACGTCGGAGACCCAGTACTTC. V and J are TRBV9 and TRBJ2-5, with D perhaps TRBD1 or TRBD2 (5 bases each). The germline CDR1 and CDR2 sequences are SGDLS and YYNGEE. There are 14 residues in the CDR3. Trimming shortened V by 4 bases and J by 5 bases, and 15 bases separated the two germline ends.